The present T cell receptor (beta chain) was sequenced within a study of identifying expanded T cells in peripheral blood. During the collection period, no donor immune events like infections were recorded. Produced via immunoSEQ multiplex PCR; TCRdb's table is partial and in-frame only. The sample has around 94,000 clones; 70% to 90% are singletons. This CDR3 region has 14 residues. V gave up 2 bases and J gave up 0 bases, with 9 bases separating them. CDR1 and CDR2 (germline): SGHRS, YFSETQ. V usage is TRBV5-1 and J usage is TRBJ2-7; D call uncertain. The sequencing input was blood. This clonotype was obtained from a person aged 18 to 75 in good health. This chain's CDR3 is CASSFDAPSYEQYF. The CDR3 nucleotides read TGCGCCAGCAGCTTTGACGCACCCTCCTACGAGCAGTACTTC.